These 31 T cell receptor beta chains were sequenced from one sample in a study of multiple sclerosis patients with progressive multifocal leukoencephalopathy. Using immunoSEQ multiplex PCR, the repertoire was profiled, and TCRdb retains in-frame clones only, with some absent. The sample records around 25,000 clones, approximately 90% being singletons. Indicated time point: around 13 months of natalizumab therapy. The sample in question was PBMCs, obtained from a patient treated with natalizumab. These receptors originate from a man aged 25 to 40 with multiple sclerosis.

This clone has just one count. The J gene is TRBJ2-3, the V gene TRBV6-5; either TRBD1 or TRBD2 may supply D (5 bases each). The CDR3 runs to 11 residues. Trimming took 11 bases from V and 4 from J, leaving 10 bases between them. From germline, CDR1 is MNHEY and CDR2 SVGAGI. CDR3 residues: CAGGSADTQYF. The CDR3 DNA is TGTGCCGGGGGAAGCGCAGATACGCAGTATTTT.

The V call is TRBV5-1, the J call TRBJ1-1, with no clear D. The CDR3 runs to 13 residues. Germline V gene sequence: CDR1 SGHRS, CDR2 YFSETQ. V was clipped by 0 bases and J by 6 bases, with 9 bases between them. Here the CDR3 DNA reads TGCGCCAGCAGCTTGGAGGCTGGGGCTGAAGCTTTCTTT. Translation: CASSLEAGAEAFF. Variable domain in full (rest from reference TRBV5-1 and TRBJ1-1): KAGVTQTPRYLIKTRGQQVTLSCSPISGHRSVSWYQQTPGQGLQFLFEYFSETQRNKGNFPGRFSGRQFSNSRSEMNVSTLELGDSALYLCASSLEAGAEAFFGQGTRLTVV.

The genes are TRBV30 and TRBJ1-5; no definite D call. The CDR3 sequence is 13 residues long. Trimming pared 2 bases from V and 5 bases from J, leaving 10 bases between. Germline loops: CDR1 GTSNPN, CDR2 SVGIG (reference sequence). The CDR3 spells CAWSWGSDQPQHF. The CDR3 DNA reads TGTGCCTGGAGTTGGGGTTCGGATCAGCCCCAGCATTTT.

The gene calls are TRBV7-9 and TRBJ2-7; TRBD2 matches 12 bases. Germline values: CDR1 SEHNR, CDR2 FQNEAQ (reference sequence). With 5 bases clipped from V and 3 bases from J, the junction kept 5 bases outside the gene matches. CDR3 size: 15 residues. The CDR3 coding sequence is TGTGCCAGCAGCCCCGGACTAGCGGGGCTCTACGAGCAGTACTTC. Residues: CASSPGLAGLYEQYF.

The rearrangement uses TRBV10-3 and TRBJ1-2, with 7 bases fitting TRBD1. Germline values: CDR1 ENHRY, CDR2 SYGVKD. This CDR3 region has 14 residues. Losses at the gene ends were 3 bases for V and 4 bases for J; bases not matched to a gene: 5. The CDR3 DNA sequence: TGTGCCATCAGTGACCAGGGGGGGGGCTATGGCTACACCTTC. The encoded protein is CAISDQGGGYGYTF.

This chain uses TRBV13 with TRBJ2-1; 8 bases match TRBD2. There are 16 residues in the CDR3. The trim removed 1 base at V and 5 bases at J, leaving 7 bases unmatched. Germline CDR1 reads PRHDT; CDR2 reads FYEKMQ (reference sequence). The CDR3 region has the DNA TGTGCCAGCAGCTTAGAGGGAGCGGGGGAGGACAATGAGCAGTTCTTC. This gives the protein CASSLEGAGEDNEQFF.

The gene calls are TRBV6-1 and TRBJ2-2; TRBD1 agrees at 8 bases. Per germline, CDR1 MNHNS and CDR2 SASEGT. CDR3 length: 15 residues. V was clipped by 5 bases and J by 7 bases; unmatched bases: 9. CDR3 sequence: CASSPGQGWDGELFF. CDR3 DNA sequence: TGTGCCAGCAGTCCAGGACAGGGATGGGACGGGGAGCTGTTTTTT.

V gene TRBV6-1 combines with J gene TRBJ2-1; 9 bases align to TRBD2. Germline CDR1 and CDR2: MNHNS and SASEGT. This CDR3 spans 16 amino acids. V gave up 2 bases and J gave up 8 bases; unmatched junction bases: 10. As DNA, the CDR3 is TGTGCCAGCAGTGAAATGACTAGCGGATACCCACATGAGCAGTTCTTC. This translates into CASSEMTSGYPHEQFF.

V usage is TRBV6-1 and J usage is TRBJ2-5; D unclear. The germline CDR1 and CDR2 sequences are MNHNS and SASEGT. The CDR3 is 14 amino acids. The V and J ends lost 4 bases and 4 bases respectively, with 13 bases between them. The CDR3 protein is CASSGNSPTETQYF. The CDR3 DNA reads as TGTGCCAGCAGTGGTAACTCCCCGACAGAGACCCAGTACTTC.

J is TRBJ1-1 and V is TRBV10-3, with TRBD1 matching over 8 bases. CDR1 and CDR2 (germline): ENHRY, SYGVKD. The CDR3 loop spans 14 amino acids. V was clipped by 7 bases and J by 1 base; unmatched bases: 5. The CDR3 DNA sequence: TGTGCCATCAAACGGACAGGGCAGAACACTGAAGCTTTCTTT. Translating gives CAIKRTGQNTEAFF.

J is TRBJ2-3 and V is TRBV5-5; D not resolved. Germline V CDR1 and CDR2: SGHKS, YYEKEE (reference sequence). Between the trimmed V and J ends, which lost 4 bases and 2 bases, there was a span of 17 bases. The CDR3 totals 16 residues. Here the CDR3 reads CASSPNVPGLTDTQYF. In nucleotides, the CDR3 is TGTGCCAGCAGCCCTAATGTCCCTGGGCTCACAGATACGCAGTATTTT.

The V gene is TRBV6-5, the J gene TRBJ2-4, with D hard to call. The CDR3 has 14 residues. The V gene's germline CDR1 is MNHEY and CDR2 SVGAGI. V was shortened by 5 bases and J by 1 base, with 9 bases between the two germline ends. CDR3 residues: CASSEMWAKNIQYF. In nucleotides, the CDR3 is TGTGCCAGCAGTGAAATGTGGGCCAAAAACATTCAGTACTTC.

The V and J genes are TRBV6-4 and TRBJ2-1, with D unresolved. CDR1 is MRHNA, CDR2 SNTAGT, per germline. This CDR3 is built from 13 residues. V lost 0 bases and J 6 bases, leaving 6 bases between the germline ends. The CDR3 spells CASSDSTPNEQFF. As DNA, the CDR3 is TGTGCCAGCAGTGACTCGACCCCCAATGAGCAGTTCTTC.

The chain carries TRBV19 and TRBJ2-5; 8 bases are shared with TRBD1. The CDR3 spans 16 residues. The ends lost 5 bases at V and 1 base at J; junction bases unmatched: 9. CDR1 and CDR2 from the germline V gene are LNHDA and SQIVND (reference sequence). The CDR3: CASSALDRGLQETQYF. CDR3 DNA: TGTGCCAGTAGTGCATTAGACAGGGGCCTCCAAGAGACCCAGTACTTC.

The J gene is TRBJ2-3, the V gene TRBV6-5, with a possible D match to TRBD1 (6 bases). V gave up 2 bases and J gave up 2 bases, with 8 bases separating them. The CDR3 has 14 amino acids. Germline V lookup: CDR1 MNHEY, CDR2 SVGAGI. The CDR3 spells CASSYGQPTDTQYF. The CDR3 DNA is TGTGCCAGCAGTTACGGACAGCCCACAGATACGCAGTATTTT.

The chain recombines TRBV7-6 with TRBJ2-1; 12 bases are a match to TRBD2. This CDR3 spans 16 amino acids. After removal of 5 bases from V and 1 base from J, the junction contained 3 bases not matched to a gene. Germline values: CDR1 SGHVS, CDR2 FNYEAQ. The CDR3 here is CASSQTSGSSYNEQFF. CDR3 nucleotides: TGTGCCAGCAGCCAGACTAGCGGGAGTTCCTACAATGAGCAGTTCTTC.

The V gene is TRBV5-6, the J gene TRBJ2-7, with D unresolved. Germline CDR1 is SGHDT and CDR2 is YYEEEE. The length of the CDR3 is 13 residues. V was clipped by 4 bases and J by 6 bases, with 14 bases between them. CDR3 DNA sequence: TGTGCCAGCAGCCTGGAAGGAGTAGGCGAGCAGTACGTC. Translated, it gives CASSLEGVGEQYV.

This chain links TRBV9 with TRBJ2-5; 7 nucleotides line up with TRBD1. Unmatched junction bases numbered 3, after V lost 3 bases and J lost 1 base. Germline CDR1 and CDR2: SGDLS and YYNGEE. The CDR3 contains 14 residues. CDR3 amino acids: CASSARTGQETQYF. DNA of the CDR3: TGTGCCAGCAGCGCCCGGACAGGCCAAGAGACCCAGTACTTC.

The CDR3 DNA reads as TGTGCCAGCAGCTTCGGGACACACTCCTACGAGCAGTACTTC. Translating gives CASSFGTHSYEQYF. The chain carries TRBV5-4 and TRBJ2-7; D is perhaps TRBD1 (6 bases). The V gene lost 2 bases and the J gene lost 0 bases, with 9 bases spanning the gap. Germline lookup yields CDR1 SGHNT and CDR2 YYREEE (reference sequence). The CDR3 is 14 residues long.

The chain employs TRBV19 and TRBJ1-1, with D possibly matching TRBD1 (5 bases). The CDR3 consists of 14 residues. The ends were cut back, 3 bases at V and 5 bases at J, with 13 bases in the middle. The germline gives CDR1 LNHDA, CDR2 SQIVND (reference sequence). In nucleotides, the CDR3 is TGTGCCAGTAGTATTTCAACGGGGGGGACTGAAGCTTTCTTT. Translation: CASSISTGGTEAFF. Variable domain in full (rest from reference TRBV19 and TRBJ1-1): DGGITQSPKYLFRKEGQNVTLSCEQNLNHDAMYWYRQDPGQGLRLIYYSQIVNDFQKGDIAEGYSVSREKKESFPLTVTSAQKNPTAFYLCASSISTGGTEAFFGQGTRLTVV.

The chain is built from TRBV7-9 and TRBJ1-3, with D unclear. Deletions cut 4 bases from V and 4 bases from J, with 17 bases between. In germline, CDR1 is SEHNR, CDR2 FQNEAQ (reference sequence). The CDR3 is 16 amino acids. DNA of the CDR3: TGTGCCAGCAGCTCATGGACCCAAGGCGACGGAAACACCATATATTTT. Its translation is CASSSWTQGDGNTIYF. Complete variable domain (other parts from reference TRBV7-9 and TRBJ1-3): DTGVSQNPRHKITKRGQNVTFRCDPISEHNRLYWYRQTLGQGPEFLTYFQNEAQLEKSRLLSDRFSAERPKGSFSTLEIQRTEQGDSAMYLCASSSWTQGDGNTIYFGEGSWLTVV.

This sequence joins TRBV21-1 and TRBJ1-4; no DNA check was done on the table's D call, TRBD1. TRBV21-1 has pseudogene status. The length of the CDR3 is 16 residues. CDR3 protein: CASPGQGAVDCEKLFF. CDR3 sequence (DNA): TGTGCCAGTCCGGGACAGGGGGCCGTAGATTGCGAAAAACTGTTTTTT.

This chain joins TRBV19 and TRBJ1-1, with 7 bases aligning to TRBD1. The CDR3 has 13 residues. Germline CDR1 LNHDA, CDR2 SQIVND (reference sequence). V dropped 4 bases and J dropped 4; count of bases not matched to a gene: 3. CDR3 protein: CASSNRGGTEAFF. The CDR3 DNA reads as TGTGCCAGTAGTAACAGGGGCGGCACTGAAGCTTTCTTT.

The chain couples TRBV7-2 to TRBJ2-1; TRBD1 agrees at 7 bases. This CDR3 spans 15 amino acids. Unmatched junction bases numbered 8, after V lost 6 bases and J lost 3 bases. CDR1 and CDR2 (germline): SGHTA, FQGNSA. The CDR3 loop is CASRETGKGYNEQFF. In DNA form, the CDR3 reads TGTGCCAGCAGGGAGACAGGGAAGGGCTACAATGAGCAGTTCTTC. The full variable domain, in which reference TRBV7-2 and TRBJ2-1 provide the parts outside the CDR3, is GAGVSQSPSNKVTEKGKDVELRCDPISGHTALYWYRQSLGQGLEFLIYFQGNSAPDKSGLPSDRFSAERTGGSVSTLTIQRTQQEDSAVYLCASRETGKGYNEQFFGPGTRLTVL.

The DNA for the CDR3 is TGCGCCAGCAGCCTATCAGTACAGGGTTCTGAAGCTTTCTTT. Translation: CASSLSVQGSEAFF. This rearrangement joins TRBV10-1 to TRBJ1-1, with D perhaps TRBD1 (6 bases). V was shortened by 6 bases and J by 6 bases, with 17 bases between the two germline ends. CDR3 length equals 14 residues. Germline V gene lookup returns CDR1 WNHNN and CDR2 SYGVQD (reference sequence).

This chain links TRBV10-3 with TRBJ1-5; 7 positions agree with TRBD1. This CDR3 is built from 18 residues. CDR1 is ENHRY, CDR2 SYGVKD, per germline. Germline trimming cut 7 bases from V and 0 bases from J; bases unmatched to any gene: 15. Here the CDR3 reads CAINGTVLEPYSNQPQHF. The CDR3 bases are TGTGCCATCAACGGGACAGTCCTCGAACCTTATAGCAATCAGCCCCAGCATTTT.

This clone is a singleton in its sample. The chain recombines TRBV30 with TRBJ2-5, with D possibly being TRBD2 (6 bases). Germline V gene data show CDR1 as GTSNPN and CDR2 as SVGIG (reference sequence). The V gene lost 3 bases and the J gene lost 7 bases, with 15 bases spanning the gap. There are 13 residues in the CDR3. CDR3 residues: CAWSGSGPRTQYF. The CDR3, as DNA: TGTGCCTGGAGCGGTAGCGGACCAAGGACCCAGTACTTC.

This rearrangement joins TRBV2 to TRBJ1-1, with a possible D match to TRBD1 (6 bases). Germline V gives CDR1 SNHLY, CDR2 FYNNEI. V lost 7 bases to trimming and J lost 5 bases, with 11 bases between them. This CDR3 region has 12 residues. CDR3 sequence: CASIGGRTEAFF. CDR3 bases: TGTGCCAGCATTGGGGGGCGGACTGAAGCTTTCTTT.

This sequence joins TRBV6-5 and TRBJ2-1; 9 positions agree with TRBD2. After removal of 7 bases from V and 3 bases from J, the junction contained 1 base not matched to a gene. Germline CDR1 is MNHEY and CDR2 is SVGAGI. This CDR3 is built from 13 residues. In DNA form, the CDR3 reads TGTGCCAGCACTAGCGGGGACTACAATGAGCAGTTCTTC. Its translation is CASTSGDYNEQFF.

V is TRBV19 and J is TRBJ1-2, with 7 bases that match TRBD1. The germline V gene encodes CDR1 LNHDA and CDR2 SQIVND (reference sequence). CDR3 length: 14 amino acids. V lost 10 bases to trimming and J lost 2 bases; unmatched junction nucleotides: 10. DNA of the CDR3: TGTGCCACCGGGGGGACAGACGCCAACTATGGCTACACCTTC. Encoded protein: CATGGTDANYGYTF.

The chain employs TRBV4-3 and TRBJ1-1; perhaps TRBD1 as D (5 bases). The CDR3 is 15 amino acids. With 1 base removed from V and 0 bases from J, the gap between germline ends came to 9 bases. Germline lookup yields CDR1 LGHNA and CDR2 YSLEER. The CDR3 spells CASSQGQRLNTEAFF. The DNA for the CDR3 is TGCGCCAGCAGCCAAGGACAGAGATTGAACACTGAAGCTTTCTTT.